The clone carrying this T cell receptor (beta chain) was picked up many times. Antigen specificity is unknown. Germline V gene sequence: CDR1 MNHEY, CDR2 SVGEGT. Trimming took off 2 bases at V and 2 bases at J, with 4 bases between the two ends. The CDR3 runs 12 residues. This specimen belongs to a study of T cells after yellow fever vaccination. Broader study findings: Sorted repertoires could include abundant contaminating clonotypes from bulk cells. Most clones from primary vaccination were detected again post-booster (about 95% CD4, more than 85% CD8). Though it reached lower strength, the secondary response hit its peak faster, day 5 versus 15.

Universal primer sites and UMIs were introduced during 5'RACE template-switching synthesis of TCR cDNA. TCRdb re-analysed the 5' RACE reads in MiXCR, keeping a single row per CDR3 protein. The sample lists approximately 150,000 distinct CDR3 sequences, roughly 6.2% occurring once. Sequences were derived from CD4+ T cells sorted from PBMCs, sampled on the day of the first yellow fever vaccination. The chain uses TRBV6-2 or TRBV6-3 and TRBJ2-7; D gene uncertain. The clonotype originates from a man aged 18-30 years who received the YFV17D yellow fever vaccine. The CDR3 region is CASSYSPYEQYV. The CDR3 bases are TGTGCCAGCAGTTACAGCCCCTACGAGCAGTACGTC.